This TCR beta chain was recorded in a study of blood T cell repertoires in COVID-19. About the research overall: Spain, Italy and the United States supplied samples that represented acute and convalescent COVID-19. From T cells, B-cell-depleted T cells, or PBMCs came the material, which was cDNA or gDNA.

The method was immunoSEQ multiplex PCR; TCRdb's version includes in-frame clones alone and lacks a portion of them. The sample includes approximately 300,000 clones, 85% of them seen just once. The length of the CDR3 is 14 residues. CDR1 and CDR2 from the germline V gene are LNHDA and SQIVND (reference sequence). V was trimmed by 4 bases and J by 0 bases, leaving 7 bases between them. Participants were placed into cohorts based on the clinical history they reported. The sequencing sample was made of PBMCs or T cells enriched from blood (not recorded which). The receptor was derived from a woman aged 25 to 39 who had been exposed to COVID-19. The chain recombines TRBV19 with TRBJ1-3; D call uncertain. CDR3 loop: CASSTGLSGNTIYF. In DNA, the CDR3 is TGTGCCAGTAGTACAGGTCTCTCTGGAAACACCATATATTTT.